This T cell receptor beta chain was identified in a study of patients and donors after allogeneic stem cell transplantation. This clonotype has a handful of counts. MiXCR was run by TCRdb on the RT-PCR reads, yielding one entry per CDR3 protein. This sample has roughly 880,000 distinct CDR3 sequences, with roughly 18% found just once. Sequenced material: blood, either unsorted or a sorted T cell fraction (not recorded which). The receptor's source is a human donor who was either an allogeneic HSCT recipient or a stem cell or donor lymphocyte infusion donor (not recorded which). It is not recorded whose cells these are; they may come from a transplant donor.

CDR3 protein: CASSQQELTDTQYF. In DNA, the CDR3 is TGTGCCAGCAGCCAACAGGAGCTCACAGATACGCAGTATTTT. V is TRBV4-2 and J is TRBJ2-3; D is ambiguous. This CDR3 has 14 residues. The V gene lost 2 bases and the J gene lost 2 bases, with 8 bases spanning the gap. CDR1 is LGHNA and CDR2 is YNFKEQ in the germline V gene.